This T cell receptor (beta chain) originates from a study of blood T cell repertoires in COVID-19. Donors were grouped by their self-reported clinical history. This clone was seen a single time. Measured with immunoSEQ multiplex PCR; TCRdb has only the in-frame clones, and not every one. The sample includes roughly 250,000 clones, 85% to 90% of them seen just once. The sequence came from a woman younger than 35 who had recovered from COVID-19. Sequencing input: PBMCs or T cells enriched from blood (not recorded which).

The DNA for the CDR3 is TGCAGCGTTCGTCCGGACAGCTCGAACACCGGGGAGCTGTTTTTT. This codes for CSVRPDSSNTGELFF. J is TRBJ2-2 and V is TRBV29-1; possibly TRBD1 for D (6 bases). V gave up 5 bases and J gave up 0 bases, with 13 bases separating them. The CDR3 totals 15 residues. Germline V gene sequence: CDR1 SQVTM, CDR2 ANQGSEA.